The source of this T cell receptor (beta chain) is a study of CD8 T cells in acute hepatitis C reinfection. Study-wide results and limits: Only TCRbeta was bulk sequenced, so alphabeta pairing of public clonotypes remains unknown. All groups preferentially used TRBV04 and TRBV06, which was not due to overrepresentation in the naive pool. About a dozen public clonotypes were found regardless of outcome.

Germline V CDR1 and CDR2: SGHVS, FNYEAQ. This CDR3 is built from 13 residues. J gave up 6 bases and V 5 bases, and 6 bases lay outside the gene matches. Clones were read by immunoSEQ multiplex PCR, and TCRdb kept only the in-frame ones, dropping some. The sample carries hundreds of clones, 52% recorded once. Time point given: acute HCV infection, within 168 days of estimated infection date. Sequencing of hepatitis C virus-specific cells was done ex vivo rather than after in vitro expansion. Montreal Hepatitis C Cohort donors who inject drugs were seen every 3 months. A positive HCV RNA or antibody test following a negative test within 24 weeks defined acute primary infection. This clone appeared a few times.

The origin of this receptor is a woman in her thirties who spontaneously cleared hepatitis C infection. Material: HCV NS3-1073 tetramer-sorted CD8+ T cells from PBMCs, obtained during acute infection. V usage is TRBV7-6 and J usage is TRBJ1-1; TRBD1 matches 7 bases. As DNA, the CDR3 is TGTGCCAGCAGCCCGGGACAGAGGGCTGAAGCTTTCTTT. It encodes CASSPGQRAEAFF.